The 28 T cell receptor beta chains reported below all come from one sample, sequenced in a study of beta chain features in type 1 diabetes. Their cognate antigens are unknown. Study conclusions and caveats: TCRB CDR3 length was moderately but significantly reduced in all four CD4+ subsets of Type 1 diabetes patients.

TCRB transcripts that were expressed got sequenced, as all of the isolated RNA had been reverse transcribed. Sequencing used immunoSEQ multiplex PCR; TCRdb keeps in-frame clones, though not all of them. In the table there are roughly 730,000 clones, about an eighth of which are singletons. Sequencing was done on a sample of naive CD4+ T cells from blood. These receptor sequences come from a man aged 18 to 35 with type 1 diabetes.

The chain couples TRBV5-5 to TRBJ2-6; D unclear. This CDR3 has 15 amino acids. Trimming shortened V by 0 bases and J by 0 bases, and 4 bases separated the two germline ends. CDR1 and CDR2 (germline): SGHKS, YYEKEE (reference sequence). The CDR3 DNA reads TGTGCCAGCAGCTTGGACCTCTCTGGGGCCAACGTCCTGACTTTC. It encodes CASSLDLSGANVLTF. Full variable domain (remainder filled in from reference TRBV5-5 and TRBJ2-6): DAGVTQSPTHLIKTRGQQVTLRCSPISGHKSVSWYQQVLGQGPQFIFQYYEKEERGRGNFPDRFSARQFPNYSSELNVNALLLGDSALYLCASSLDLSGANVLTFGAGSRLTVL.

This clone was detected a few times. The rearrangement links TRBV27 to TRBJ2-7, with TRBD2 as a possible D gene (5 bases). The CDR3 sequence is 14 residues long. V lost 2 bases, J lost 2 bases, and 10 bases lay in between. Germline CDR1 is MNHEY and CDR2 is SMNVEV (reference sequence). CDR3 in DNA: TGTGCCAGCAGTTTAGGGAGTAAAACCTACGAGCAGTACTTC. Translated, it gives CASSLGSKTYEQYF.

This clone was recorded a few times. CDR3 nucleotide sequence: TGTGCCAGCAGTTTTGGGATCGGCACTGAAGCTTTCTTT. It encodes CASSFGIGTEAFF. J is TRBJ1-1 and V is TRBV27; D is uncertain. The V end was cut by 3 bases, the J end by 4 bases, with 9 bases between. Germline V gives CDR1 MNHEY, CDR2 SMNVEV (reference sequence). This CDR3 is 13 amino acids long.

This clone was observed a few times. CDR3 DNA sequence: TGCAGCGTTGAACGGAGGATGATGAACACTGAAGCTTTCTTT. Protein sequence: CSVERRMMNTEAFF. The chain links TRBV29-1 to TRBJ1-1, with D unresolved. The CDR3 runs 14 residues. V was clipped by 2 bases and J by 0 bases, with 10 bases between them. Germline V gene data show CDR1 as SQVTM and CDR2 as ANQGSEA.

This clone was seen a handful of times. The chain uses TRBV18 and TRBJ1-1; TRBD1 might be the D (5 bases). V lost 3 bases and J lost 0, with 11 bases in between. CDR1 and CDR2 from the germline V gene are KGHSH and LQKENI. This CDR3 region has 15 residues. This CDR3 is CASSPQEGLNTEAFF. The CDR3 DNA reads TGTGCCAGCTCACCTCAAGAGGGGTTGAACACTGAAGCTTTCTTT. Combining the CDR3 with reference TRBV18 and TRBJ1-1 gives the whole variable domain NAGVMQNPRHLVRRRGQEARLRCSPMKGHSHVYWYRQLPEEGLKFMVYLQKENIIDESGMPKERFSAEFPKEGPSILRIQQVVRGDSAAYFCASSPQEGLNTEAFFGQGTRLTVV.

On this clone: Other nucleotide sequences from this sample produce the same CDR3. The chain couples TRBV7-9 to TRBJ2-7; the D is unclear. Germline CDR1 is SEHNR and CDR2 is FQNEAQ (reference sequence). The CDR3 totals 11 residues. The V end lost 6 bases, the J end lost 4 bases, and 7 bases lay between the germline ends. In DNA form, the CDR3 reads TGTGCCAGCAGTCTGTCGTACGAGCAGTACTTC. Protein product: CASSLSYEQYF. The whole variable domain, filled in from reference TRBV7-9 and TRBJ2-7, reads DTGVSQNPRHKITKRGQNVTFRCDPISEHNRLYWYRQTLGQGPEFLTYFQNEAQLEKSRLLSDRFSAERPKGSFSTLEIQRTEQGDSAMYLCASSLSYEQYFGPGTRLTVT.

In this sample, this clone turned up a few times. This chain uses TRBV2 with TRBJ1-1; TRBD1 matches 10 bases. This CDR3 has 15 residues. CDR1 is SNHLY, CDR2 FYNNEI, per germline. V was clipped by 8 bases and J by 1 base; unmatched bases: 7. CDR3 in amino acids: CASSGQGIRNTEAFF. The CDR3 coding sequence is TGTGCCAGCTCGGGACAGGGGATTCGGAACACTGAAGCTTTCTTT.

The CDR3 spells CASSEQGPGLGETQYF. Written as DNA, the CDR3 is TGTGCCAGCAGTGAACAAGGGCCGGGACTAGGGGAGACCCAGTACTTC. This chain uses TRBV2 with TRBJ2-5; 8 nucleotides agree with TRBD2. CDR3 length equals 16 residues. Germline assignment: CDR1 SNHLY and CDR2 FYNNEI. Unmatched junction bases numbered 10, after V lost 2 bases and J lost 5 bases.

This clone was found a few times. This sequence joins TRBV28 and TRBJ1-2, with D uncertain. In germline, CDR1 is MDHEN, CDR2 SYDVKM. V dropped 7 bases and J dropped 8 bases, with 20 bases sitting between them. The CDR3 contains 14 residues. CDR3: CASTSGRARRGYTF. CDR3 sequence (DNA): TGTGCCAGCACCTCCGGGCGGGCCCGGAGGGGCTACACCTTC.

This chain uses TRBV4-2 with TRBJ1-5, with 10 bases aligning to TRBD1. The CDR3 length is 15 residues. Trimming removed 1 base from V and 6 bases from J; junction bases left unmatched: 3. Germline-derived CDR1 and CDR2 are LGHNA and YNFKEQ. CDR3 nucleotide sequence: TGTGCCAGCAGCCAAGGATGGACAGGGGGTCAGCCCCAGCATTTT. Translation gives CASSQGWTGGQPQHF.

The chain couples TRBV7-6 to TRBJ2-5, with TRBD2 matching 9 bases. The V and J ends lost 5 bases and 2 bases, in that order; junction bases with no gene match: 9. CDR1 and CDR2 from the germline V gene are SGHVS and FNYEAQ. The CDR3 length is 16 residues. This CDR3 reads CASSPRQRGDQETQYF. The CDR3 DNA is TGTGCCAGCAGCCCCCGCCAGCGGGGGGATCAAGAGACCCAGTACTTC.

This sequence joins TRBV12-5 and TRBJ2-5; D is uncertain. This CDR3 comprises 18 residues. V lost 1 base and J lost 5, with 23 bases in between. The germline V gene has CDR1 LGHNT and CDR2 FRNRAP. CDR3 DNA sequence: TGTGCTAGTGGTTTGGGACCCTTTTCTGGATCCTCCTTTGAGACCCAGTACTTC. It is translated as CASGLGPFSGSSFETQYF. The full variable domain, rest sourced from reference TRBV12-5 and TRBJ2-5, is DARVTQTPRHKVTEMGQEVTMRCQPILGHNTVFWYRQTMMQGLELLAYFRNRAPLDDSGMPKDRFSAEMPDATLATLKIQPSEPRDSAVYFCASGLGPFSGSSFETQYFGPGTRLLVL.

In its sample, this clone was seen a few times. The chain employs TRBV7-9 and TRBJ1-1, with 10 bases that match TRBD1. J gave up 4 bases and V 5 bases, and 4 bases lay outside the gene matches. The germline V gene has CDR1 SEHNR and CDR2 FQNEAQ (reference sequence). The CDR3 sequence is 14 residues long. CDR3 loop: CASSKTGGRTEAFF. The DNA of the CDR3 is TGTGCCAGCAGCAAGACAGGGGGCCGCACTGAAGCTTTCTTT.

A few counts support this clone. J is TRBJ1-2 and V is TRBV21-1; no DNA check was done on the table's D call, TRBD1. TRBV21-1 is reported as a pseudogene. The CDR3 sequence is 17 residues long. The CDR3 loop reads CASSKVKDGDTQGGYTF. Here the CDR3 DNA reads TGTGCCAGCAGCAAAGTAAAGGATGGGGACACCCAAGGGGGCTACACCTTC.

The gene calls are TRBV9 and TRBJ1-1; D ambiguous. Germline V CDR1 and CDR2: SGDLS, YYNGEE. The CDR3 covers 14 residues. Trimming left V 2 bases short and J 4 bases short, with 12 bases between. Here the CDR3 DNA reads TGTGCCAGCAGCGTGGTAAGTTGGCCCACTGAAGCTTTCTTT. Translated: CASSVVSWPTEAFF.

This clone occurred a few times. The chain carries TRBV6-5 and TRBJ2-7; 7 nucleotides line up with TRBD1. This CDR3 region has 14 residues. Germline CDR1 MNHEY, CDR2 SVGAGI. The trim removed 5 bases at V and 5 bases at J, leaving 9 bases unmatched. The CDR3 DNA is TGTGCCAGCAGTGAGGTCGACAGGGCAAACGAGCAGTACTTC. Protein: CASSEVDRANEQYF.

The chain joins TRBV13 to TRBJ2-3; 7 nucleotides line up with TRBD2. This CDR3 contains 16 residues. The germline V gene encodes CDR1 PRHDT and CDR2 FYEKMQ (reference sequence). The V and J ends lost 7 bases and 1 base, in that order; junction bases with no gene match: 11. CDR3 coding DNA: TGTGCCAGCACCCTCCCCGGCACTAGCGGCACAGATACGCAGTATTTT. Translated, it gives CASTLPGTSGTDTQYF.

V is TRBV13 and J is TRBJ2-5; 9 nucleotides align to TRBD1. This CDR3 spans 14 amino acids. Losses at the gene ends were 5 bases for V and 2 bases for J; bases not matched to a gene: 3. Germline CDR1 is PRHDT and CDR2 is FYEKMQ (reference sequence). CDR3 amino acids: CASSTDRGQETQYF. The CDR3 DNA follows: TGTGCCAGCAGCACCGACAGGGGGCAAGAGACCCAGTACTTC.

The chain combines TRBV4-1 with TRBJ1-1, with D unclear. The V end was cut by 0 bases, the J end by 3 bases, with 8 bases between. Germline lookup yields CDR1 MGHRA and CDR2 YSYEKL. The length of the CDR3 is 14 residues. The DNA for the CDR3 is TGCGCCAGCAGCCAAGATAGCCGGGACACTGAAGCTTTCTTT. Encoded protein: CASSQDSRDTEAFF.

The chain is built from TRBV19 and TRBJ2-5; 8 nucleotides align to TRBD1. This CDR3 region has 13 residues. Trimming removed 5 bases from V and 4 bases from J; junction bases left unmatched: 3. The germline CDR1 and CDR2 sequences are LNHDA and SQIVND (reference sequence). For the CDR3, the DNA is TGTGCCAGTAGTCGACAGGGGAGAGAGACCCAGTACTTC. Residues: CASSRQGRETQYF.

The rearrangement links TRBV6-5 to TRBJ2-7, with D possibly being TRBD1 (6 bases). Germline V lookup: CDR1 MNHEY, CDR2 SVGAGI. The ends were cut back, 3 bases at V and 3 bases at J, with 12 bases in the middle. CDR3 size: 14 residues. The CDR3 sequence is CASSYDRKGYEQYF. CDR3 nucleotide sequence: TGTGCCAGCAGTTATGACAGGAAAGGCTACGAGCAGTACTTC.

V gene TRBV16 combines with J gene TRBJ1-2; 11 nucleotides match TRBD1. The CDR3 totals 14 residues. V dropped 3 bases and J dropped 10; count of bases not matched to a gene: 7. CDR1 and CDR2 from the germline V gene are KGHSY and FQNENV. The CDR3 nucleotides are TGTGCCAGCAGCCACCAAGGGACAGGGGGGGACTACACCTTC. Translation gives CASSHQGTGGDYTF.

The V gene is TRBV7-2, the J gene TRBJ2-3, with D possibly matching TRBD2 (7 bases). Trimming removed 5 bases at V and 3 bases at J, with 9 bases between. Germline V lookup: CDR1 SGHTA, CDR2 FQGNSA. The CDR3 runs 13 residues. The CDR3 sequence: CASSGRGTDTQYF. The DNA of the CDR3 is TGTGCCAGCAGCGGGAGGGGGACAGATACGCAGTATTTT. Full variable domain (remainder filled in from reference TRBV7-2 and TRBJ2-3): GAGVSQSPSNKVTEKGKDVELRCDPISGHTALYWYRQSLGQGLEFLIYFQGNSAPDKSGLPSDRFSAERTGGSVSTLTIQRTQQEDSAVYLCASSGRGTDTQYFGPGTRLTVL.

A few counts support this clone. In DNA, the CDR3 is TGTGCCAGCAGTTACTCGTGGGATGTGGGGACACCCCTCCACTTT. This encodes CASSYSWDVGTPLHF. This chain joins TRBV6-5 and TRBJ1-6; unclear D gene. V was shortened by 0 bases and J by 11 bases, with 14 bases between the two germline ends. Per germline, CDR1 MNHEY and CDR2 SVGAGI. This CDR3 is 15 amino acids long.

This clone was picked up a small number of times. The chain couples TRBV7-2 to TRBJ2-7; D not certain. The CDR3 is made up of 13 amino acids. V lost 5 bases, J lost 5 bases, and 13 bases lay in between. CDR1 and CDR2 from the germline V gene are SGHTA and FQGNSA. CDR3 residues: CASSTYRANEQYF. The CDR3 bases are TGTGCCAGCAGCACCTATCGAGCTAACGAGCAGTACTTC.

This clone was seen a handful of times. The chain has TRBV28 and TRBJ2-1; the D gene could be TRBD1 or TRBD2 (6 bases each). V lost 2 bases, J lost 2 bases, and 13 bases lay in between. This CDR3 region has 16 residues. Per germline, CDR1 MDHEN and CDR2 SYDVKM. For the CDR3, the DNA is TGTGCCAGCAGTTTAAGGCCCGGGGGCCCCTACAATGAGCAGTTCTTC. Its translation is CASSLRPGGPYNEQFF.

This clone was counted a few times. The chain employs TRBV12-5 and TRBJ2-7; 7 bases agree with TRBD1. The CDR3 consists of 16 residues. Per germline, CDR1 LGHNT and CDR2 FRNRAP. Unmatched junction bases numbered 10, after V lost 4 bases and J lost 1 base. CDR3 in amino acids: CASGSVGGQASYEQYF. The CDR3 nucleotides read TGTGCTAGTGGTTCGGTCGGAGGACAGGCATCCTACGAGCAGTACTTC.

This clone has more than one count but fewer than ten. CDR3 sequence (DNA): TGTGCCAGCAGCACCCGGACAGGGGGCCGAGAGACCCAGTACTTC. Protein sequence: CASSTRTGGRETQYF. This sequence joins TRBV7-8 and TRBJ2-5; 11 bases agree with TRBD1. Germline V gene sequence: CDR1 SGHVS, CDR2 FQNEAQ. The V and J ends lost 5 bases and 4 bases, in that order; junction bases with no gene match: 6. This CDR3 region has 15 residues. Drawing the rest from reference TRBV7-8 and TRBJ2-5, the complete variable domain is GAGVSQSPRYKVAKRGQDVALRCDPISGHVSLFWYQQALGQGPEFLTYFQNEAQLDKSGLPSDRFFAERPEGSVSTLKIQRTQQEDSAVYLCASSTRTGGRETQYFGPGTRLLVL.